This is a list of T cell receptor beta chains from one sample in a study of blood T cell repertoires in COVID-19. TCRdb's table, derived via immunoSEQ multiplex PCR, lists solely in-frame clones and lacks some. The data show 150,000 to 200,000 clones, around 84% seen once. Sequencing was done on a sample of PBMCs or T cells enriched from blood (not recorded which). The receptors here all came from a woman aged 50 to 60 who had recovered from COVID-19. Both conserved end residues are part of each CDR3. D genes are given only for firm matches. Some rows have no size entry. The others give once, few or many, or a class for an expanded clone.

clone_size	v_call	d_call	j_call	cdr3_nt	cdr3_aa
-	TRBV6-5	-	TRBJ1-5	TGTGCCAGCAGTTACTCGGGGGGGCAAAATCAGCCCCAGCATTTT	CASSYSGGQNQPQHF
-	TRBV6-1	-	TRBJ1-6	TGTGCCAGCAGTTTGACAGGAGGAAATTCACCCCTCCACTTT	CASSLTGGNSPLHF
-	TRBV5-1	TRBD1	TRBJ2-7	TGCGCCAGCAGCTTGGGGACAGGGCCTTACGAGCAGTACTTC	CASSLGTGPYEQYF
-	TRBV3-1/TRBV3-2	-	TRBJ1-5	TGTGCCAGCAGCCCGGATACAGGGCATCAGCCCCAGCATTTT	CASSPDTGHQPQHF
-	TRBV11-3	TRBD1	TRBJ2-5	TGTGCCAGCAGCCCAGGGGGAGAAGGGACCCAAGAGACCCAGTACTTC	CASSPGGEGTQETQYF
-	TRBV24-1	TRBD1	TRBJ1-1	TGTGCCACCAGTGTTGGACAGGCCACTGAAGCTTTCTTT	CATSVGQATEAFF
once	TRBV6-2/TRBV6-3	-	TRBJ2-1	TGTGCCAGCAGTTATAGTGCAGCCGGGACCTACAATGAGCAGTTCTTC	CASSYSAAGTYNEQFF
-	TRBV6-4	TRBD2	TRBJ2-2	TGTGCCAGCAGTCCCGGGACTAGCGAGAACACCGGGGAGCTGTTTTTT	CASSPGTSENTGELFF
-	TRBV6-5	TRBD2	TRBJ2-1	TGTGCCAGCAGTCCCAGAGCGGGGGGGCGAGGTGAGCAGTTCTTC	CASSPRAGGRGEQFF
-	TRBV6-5	TRBD1	TRBJ2-7	TGTGCCAGTTCCAGGGACAGGGCCTACGAGCAGTACTTC	CASSRDRAYEQYF
-	TRBV4-1	TRBD2	TRBJ2-7	TGCGCCAGCAGCCAAGGGAGCGGGGGGGCATACGAGCAGTACTTC	CASSQGSGGAYEQYF
-	TRBV7-2	-	TRBJ1-1	TGTGCCAGCAGCTTTCAGACAACTCTGAACACTGAAGCTTTCTTT	CASSFQTTLNTEAFF
-	TRBV5-1	TRBD1	TRBJ2-1	TGCGCCAGCAGCCCCCCCTGGACAGGGAACAATGAGCAGTTCTTC	CASSPPWTGNNEQFF
-	TRBV28	-	TRBJ2-7	TGTGCCAGCAGAAATAGCGGAGACGCCTACGAGCAGTACTTC	CASRNSGDAYEQYF
-	TRBV5-1	-	TRBJ2-7	TGCGCCAGCAGCTTGATCGCAGGGGCTTTATACGAGCAGTACTTC	CASSLIAGALYEQYF
-	TRBV12-5	TRBD2	TRBJ2-1	TGTGCTAGTGGTTTGGTTCTAGCGGGAGACACCTACAATGAGCAGTTCTTC	CASGLVLAGDTYNEQFF